This T cell receptor (beta chain) was documented in a study of CD8+ T cells in alopecia areata. Study-level information: Tofacitinib continued for 6 to 18 months and was then withheld for 6 months. General study results and limits: Sequencing of scalp samples also includes resident alphabeta T cells from normal skin.

Sequencing used cDNA as its template, made by extracting RNA and reverse transcribing it. Clones were read by immunoSEQ multiplex PCR, and TCRdb kept only the in-frame ones, dropping some. The repertoire consists of 130,000 to 150,000 clones, with 45% to 60% occurring once and the leading ten covering 0.8% to 1%. The germline V gene encodes CDR1 SGHTA and CDR2 FQGNSA. Trimming took 5 bases from V and 9 from J, leaving 17 bases between them. The CDR3 is 14 amino acids. Only a few counts were recorded for this clone. Its antigen is currently unknown. The chain carries TRBV7-2 and TRBJ2-1; either TRBD1 or TRBD2 may fit D (5 bases each). This receptor was identified in a human donor with alopecia areata. The sequencing here drew on CD4+ T cells sorted from blood, taken at week 0. The CDR3 DNA is TGTGCCAGCAGCGCATTCGGGGCAGGGACTGAGCAGTTCTTC. Encoded protein: CASSAFGAGTEQFF.